Given below is one T cell receptor (beta chain) in context. What it binds is not known. Sorted CD4+ subsets: naive, central memory, regulatory, stem cell-like memory (CD45RO/CCR7/CD25/CD127/CD95/CD27 panel). Without exception, sorted populations had purity beyond 98%. What was sequenced were expressed TCRB transcripts, since all of the isolated RNA had been reverse transcribed. Data came from immunoSEQ multiplex PCR; TCRdb stores just in-frame clones and leaves some out. This sample carries under 300,000 clones, approximately 15% of them seen once, and the ten largest clones take approximately 0.02%. This entry comes from a study of beta chain features in type 1 diabetes. Study-wide context: Patients looked much like healthy donors when it came to age, gender and cell yields.

Findings of the study overall: Significant though moderate, a shortening of TCRB CDR3s appeared in all four CD4+ subsets of Type 1 diabetes patients. Patients' naive, central memory and Treg TCRB repertoires seemed closer to one another than those of healthy donors.

With 8 bases removed from V and 0 bases from J, the gap between germline ends came to 8 bases. Germline-derived CDR1 and CDR2 are MGHDK and SYGVNS. The CDR3 has 12 amino acids. The chain carries TRBV25-1 and TRBJ2-7; unclear D gene. Sequenced input: naive CD4+ T cells from blood. The receptor was derived from a man aged 30 to 45 with type 1 diabetes. CDR3 sequence reads: CASQASSYEQYF. The CDR3 bases are TGTGCCAGCCAGGCCTCCTCCTACGAGCAGTACTTC.